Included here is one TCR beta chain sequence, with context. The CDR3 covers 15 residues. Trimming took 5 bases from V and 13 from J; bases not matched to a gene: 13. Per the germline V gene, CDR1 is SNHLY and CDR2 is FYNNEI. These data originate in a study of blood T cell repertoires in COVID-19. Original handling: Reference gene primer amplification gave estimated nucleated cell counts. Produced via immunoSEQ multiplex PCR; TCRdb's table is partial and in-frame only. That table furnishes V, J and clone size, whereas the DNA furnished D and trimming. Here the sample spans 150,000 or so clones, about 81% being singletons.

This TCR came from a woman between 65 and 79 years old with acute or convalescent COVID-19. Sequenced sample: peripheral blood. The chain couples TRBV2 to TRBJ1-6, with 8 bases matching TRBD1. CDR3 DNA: TGTGCCAGCAGTCAGCCGGGACAGGCGCGGTTCCCCCTCCACTTT. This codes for CASSQPGQARFPLHF.